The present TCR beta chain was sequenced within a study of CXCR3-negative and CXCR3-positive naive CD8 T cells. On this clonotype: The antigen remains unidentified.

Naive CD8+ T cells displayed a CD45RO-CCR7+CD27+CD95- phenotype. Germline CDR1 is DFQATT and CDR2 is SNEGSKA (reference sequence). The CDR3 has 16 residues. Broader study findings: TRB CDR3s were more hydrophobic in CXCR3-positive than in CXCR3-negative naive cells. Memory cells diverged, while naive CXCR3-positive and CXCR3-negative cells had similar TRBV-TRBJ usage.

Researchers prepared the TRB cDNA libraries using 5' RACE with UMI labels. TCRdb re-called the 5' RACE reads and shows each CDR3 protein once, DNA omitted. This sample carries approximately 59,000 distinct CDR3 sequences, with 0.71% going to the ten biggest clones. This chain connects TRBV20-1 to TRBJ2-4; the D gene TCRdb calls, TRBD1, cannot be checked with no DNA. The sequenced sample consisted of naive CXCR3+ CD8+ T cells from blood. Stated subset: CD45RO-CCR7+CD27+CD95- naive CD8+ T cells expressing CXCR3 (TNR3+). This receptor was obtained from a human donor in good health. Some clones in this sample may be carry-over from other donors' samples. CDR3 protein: CSARVPRDRVGDIQYF.